This T cell receptor beta chain was observed in a study of T cells in localized non-small cell lung cancer. For this clone: Its cognate antigen is unknown.

General observations from the study: There were a median roughly 60 of the top 100 tumor clones appearing in adjacent lung. The greatest T cell clonality was found in uninvolved adjacent lung (higher than in tumor). Longer overall survival associated with higher blood T cell density; shorter survival with higher adjacent-lung clonality.

Generated by immunoSEQ multiplex PCR, the TCRdb table keeps only in-frame clones and is missing some. The data contain more than 25,000 clones, 70% to 90% of them singletons. The germline V and J ends were trimmed by 6 bases and 3 bases, with 6 bases remaining between them. Germline values: CDR1 MNHNS, CDR2 SASEGT. The length of the CDR3 is 11 residues. This specimen consisted of peripheral blood, obtained before any cancer treatment. The clonotype comes from a female donor at least 60 years old with stage III squamous cell lung carcinoma. The chain has TRBV6-1 and TRBJ2-7; D uncertain. CDR3 DNA sequence: TGTGCCAGCAGAGAACTCTACGAGCAGTACTTC. It encodes CASRELYEQYF.